This TCR beta chain was sequenced in a study of cytomegalovirus exposure and HLA in healthy donors listed by TCRdb under 2017. Looking at the study overall: According to an earlier analysis of 587 of the donors, about 180 million T cells yielded 95 million to 140 million unique TCR beta sequences and more than 250 Gb of sequence data. To predict cytomegalovirus infection status, the study combined high-throughput TCR immunosequencing, statistical association of individual TCRs with disease status, and machine learning. The study used immunosequencing to profile the T cell repertoires of 666 subjects and linked those repertoires to cytomegalovirus serostatus. Donor age, sex, ethnicity and CMV serostatus were collected together with the repertoire data. The study was designed to test whether signatures of past pathogen exposure could be identified by cataloging public T cell receptors. A later analysis re-analyzed previously published TCR beta repertoires from 666 donors and added high-resolution HLA genotyping to study TCR occurrence patterns. Class I and class II HLA loci were covered by the typing at four-digit resolution. Of the roughly 400 genotyped donors, 81% were placed in the genetic ancestry cluster associated with self-reported Caucasian donors. An early release that covered fewer than 800 HLA-typed donors contained about 300 gigabases of sequencing data and 70 million to 100 million unique TCR sequences. Rather than drawing on any new phenotypic data, the later analysis identified candidate immune exposures from TCR beta sequences and the way those sequences occurred across donors. Because of strong linkage in the cohort, roughly five DR-DQ haplotypes were treated as single units for association and clustering. A separate validation cohort of approximately 120 different subjects was used in addition to the roughly 700-subject first cohort. The number of typed donors differed by locus: roughly 629-640 for A, B, C, DRB1 and DQB1; 522 for DQA1; around 610 for DPA1; and 400 to 480 for DPB1. A later genetic analysis used genome-wide SNP genotypes for about 55% of the 666 donors, treating that subset as a discovery cohort. Among some 410 genotyped donors of the cohort, an average of about 220,000 unique TCR beta nucleotide sequences was sequenced per donor, of which 15% to 20% were non-productive. All discovery cohort repertoires had been generated on a single sequencing platform. To decide whether each TCR beta V gene segment behaved as functional or pseudogenic, an earlier analysis of approximately 620 of the donors relied on high-throughput TCR beta sequencing. The paper as a whole reports these results and caveats: Only TCR beta chains were sequenced in this cohort, and the absence of alpha or paired-chain data limited detectable features. Presence/absence analyses assumed roughly uniform sequencing depth across donors, an assumption that may not hold. According to a later analysis, TCR association rates differed among HLA loci, with DRB1 alleles showing the most associated TCRs and HLA-C alleles showing the fewest. In the study, some 180 TCR beta chains were listed as associated with cytomegalovirus. In vitro tests confirmed that a few of the cytomegalovirus-associated TCR beta chains recognize cytomegalovirus antigens. For the cohort, immune exposure information was limited to CMV serostatus. Because counts were too low, around 17 rarely observed V segments, including chromosome 9 orphons, were left out of the earlier analysis of approximately 580 of the donors. Most TCR sequences were seen in very few donors, while some public TCRs were found in many individuals. The authors suggested that the approach could potentially be generalized to other disease states and immunological phenotypes. A further reported finding was that TCR beta sequences accurately predicted the HLA-A and HLA-B alleles for most subjects in the first cohort. Because the 87-base-pair reads could not distinguish some IMGT-functional V segments, including TRBV6-2 and TRBV6-3, those segments were excluded. Specific HLA alleles were associated with some 15,000 TCR beta sequences at a false discovery rate of 0.05 in a later analysis. A group of highly shared sequence variants was considered likely to be a technical artifact of the sequencing pipeline. In an earlier analysis of about 600 of the donors, most TCR beta V segments appeared in productive rearrangements about 87% or about 30% of the time, broadly matching IMGT annotations. The classifier was reported to diagnose cytomegalovirus status with high specificity and sensitivity in both the original cohort and the validation cohort. A later genetic analysis reported fewer N-insertions in productive TCRs among donors in an Asian-associated ancestry cluster than the approximately 700-donor mean. Several of the top co-occurrence clusters appeared to be linked to parvovirus B19, influenza, CMV and Epstein-Barr virus, according to a later analysis. Linkage disequilibrium might explain the correlated functional status among segregating V segments, but an unknown experimental factor could not be ruled out. An association between a missense DCLRE1C variant and V-gene and J-gene trimming of TCR beta chains was found in a later genetic analysis and replicated in an independent cohort. A later analysis found that most CMV-associated TCR beta chains appeared HLA-restricted, with HLA associations seemingly driven largely by CMV exposure. Because some donors lacked HLA typing at each locus, the association tests relied only on the typed subset. A later analysis found that HLA-associated TCR beta chains were more clonally expanded and had lower generation probabilities than equally common non-associated chains. Strong co-occurrence of HLA alleles, especially DR and DQ, made assigning TCR associations to individual alleles difficult.

A word on this clone: Its antigen is currently not known. No much larger clone is present one base from it, and per-base qualities are unavailable.

The cohort consisted of 600 to 700 healthy bone marrow donors. All cohort members were sampled while nominally healthy, although unrecorded immune exposures were likely present. The donor was CMV seropositive and belonged to the group of a few hundred seropositive cohort members. A peripheral blood sample was collected from each donor, and TCR beta sequencing was performed on peripheral blood mononuclear cells. Genomic DNA was extracted from the blood cell samples with the Qiagen DNeasy Blood Extraction Kit. The germline V gene yields MNHNS for CDR1 and SASEGT for CDR2. The CDR3 numbers 14 residues from cysteine through phenylalanine. Left in the record is the CDR3 DNA by itself, 42 bases read in frame from the first base. Trimming costs V 1 base and J 3 bases, and their ends lie 9 bases apart. Receptors were amplified or captured by the immunoSEQ multiplex PCR assay. A mixture of 60 forward primers for TCR Vbeta segments and 13 reverse primers for TCR Jbeta segments was used in the multiplex PCR. The CDR3 region of rearranged TCR beta genes was amplified from genomic DNA by a multiplex PCR assay. The Illumina HiSeq System was used to sequence the amplified TCR beta libraries as 87-base-pair reads. As for the authors' bioinformatics: A later analysis tallied about 77 million unique TCR beta chains across the 700 or so repertoires, and about 12 million of those chains were shared by two or more donors. Raw reads were error-corrected and collapsed into unique sequences by a nearest-neighbor algorithm in which closely related sequences were merged to remove PCR and sequencing errors. V, D and J gene segments were assigned by aligning CDR3 sequences to IMGT reference sequences. For a sequence to be retained, a match of at least six nucleotides to both a V gene segment and a J gene segment was required. A rearrangement was called productive if the CDR3 had no stop codons and remained in frame with V and J, and every other rearrangement was called non-productive. CDR3 was defined by IMGT convention, running from the second conserved V-encoded cysteine to the conserved J-encoded phenylalanine. The earlier analysis of fewer than 750 of the donors excluded sequences that lacked an unambiguous match to a single V gene segment. An earlier analysis of a few hundred of the donors classified V segments as functional when productive rearrangements were above 56.7% and as segregating when the standard deviation between donors was above 5%. A statistical classification framework was built for diagnosing cytomegalovirus status from the catalog of TCR beta chain sequences. A later analysis assigned V and J genes by comparing TCR nucleotide sequences with IMGT/GENE-DB human TR gene sequences. The TCRdist pipeline was used in a later analysis to assign CDR3 sequences and most-parsimonious VDJ recombination scenarios. In a later analysis, every TCR beta chain was defined by the combination of its CDR3 amino acid sequence and its V-gene family, and reads without a unique V-gene family were dropped. In a later analysis, 500 to 700 highly shared, low-generation-probability nucleotide sequences were removed to address suspected cross-contamination and a sequencing artifact. A later analysis calculated a clonal expansion index for each public chain from normalized within-repertoire ranks of inferred template counts. In a later analysis, generation probabilities were computed with a VDJ recombination model fitted to out-of-frame rearrangements, and the resulting probabilities were checked against IGoR. In a later analysis, hypergeometric tests were used to score TCR-TCR, TCR-HLA and TCR-CMV co-occurrence, with a repertoire-size bias correction applied to TCR pairs. To estimate false discovery rates, a later analysis permuted the HLA or CMV assignments 20 times. A later analysis grouped co-occurring TCRs with DBSCAN, adding TCRdist sequence similarity when clustering within HLA-allele-positive subsets. Repertoires with fewer than 30,000 or more than 120,000 public chains were left out of co-occurrence clustering, as were about 5 repertoires with anomalous nucleotide sharing. TCRdb limited this immuneACCESS table to in-frame rearrangements with V and J called. A share of clones is missing; checked studies link under half to unresolved V genes, and the rest is unexplained. The V and J calls and the clone size are those of that table, but D and trimming were determined from the DNA. The sample table shows 70,000 to 80,000 clones, and about 81% are seen once. The ten most abundant clones make up nearly 9% of the sample.

Source material: PBMCs. The chain couples TRBV6-1 to TRBJ1-1, with no confidently assigned D gene. This TCR was recovered from a woman in her thirties or forties in good health and CMV-seropositive. The sequenced DNA: TGTGCCAGCAGTGAAGGAGATGGGCACACTGAAGCTTTCTTT. It is translated as CASSEGDGHTEAFF.